These 18 T cell receptor beta chains originate from one sample sequenced in a study of radiation and T cells in renal cell carcinoma. Measured with immunoSEQ multiplex PCR; TCRdb has only the in-frame clones, and not every one. The profile shows some 100,000 clones, 65% to 90% of them singletons. As for time point: blood 4 weeks post-SBRT, at nephrectomy. Described treatment: 15 Gy SBRT to primary tumor, nephrectomy 4 weeks later. Sequencing used blood, obtained from a patient whose treatment included radiotherapy and nephrectomy. The receptor set was obtained from a man between 60 and 75 years old with renal cell carcinoma.

In regard to this clone: The sample carries other DNA sequences with the same CDR3. CDR3 amino acids: CASSLGAGYNEQFF. The DNA for the CDR3 is TGTGCCAGCAGTCTAGGGGCGGGATACAATGAGCAGTTCTTC. The gene calls are TRBV27 and TRBJ2-1; D perhaps matches TRBD2 (6 bases). The V end was cut by 5 bases, the J end by 4 bases, with 12 bases between. The CDR3 has 14 amino acids. Per germline, CDR1 MNHEY and CDR2 SMNVEV (reference sequence).

This clone was detected a few times. The chain uses TRBV14 and TRBJ2-1; 9 positions match TRBD2. This CDR3 has 15 amino acids. The germline gives CDR1 SGHDN, CDR2 FVKESK. Trimming took 6 bases from V and 11 from J; bases not matched to a gene: 14. The CDR3 spells CASSEAGGLSMKQFF. In nucleotides, the CDR3 is TGTGCCAGCAGTGAAGCGGGAGGTCTTTCAATGAAGCAGTTCTTC. The full variable domain, rest sourced from reference TRBV14 and TRBJ2-1, is EAGVTQFPSHSVIEKGQTVTLRCDPISGHDNLYWYRRVMGKEIKFLLHFVKESKQDESGMPNNRFLAERTGGTYSTLKVQPAELEDSGVYFCASSEAGGLSMKQFFGPGTRLTVL.

The chain has TRBV19 and TRBJ2-2; TRBD1 matches at 9 bases. V lost 4 bases, J lost 5 bases, and 5 bases stayed unmatched. The CDR3 consists of 15 residues. Germline V lookup: CDR1 LNHDA, CDR2 SQIVND (reference sequence). This CDR3 is CASSKDRGVTGELFF. As DNA, the CDR3 is TGTGCCAGTAGTAAGGACAGGGGTGTTACCGGGGAGCTGTTTTTT.

The V gene is TRBV25-1, the J gene TRBJ2-7; no clear D gene. This CDR3 comprises 17 residues. Germline CDR1 MGHDK, CDR2 SYGVNS. Trimming removed 2 bases from V and 2 bases from J, with 19 bases in between. In DNA, the CDR3 is TGTGCCAGCAGTGAAACGCCGGGCCCCGGGCTGGCCTACGAGCAGTACTTC. It translates to CASSETPGPGLAYEQYF.

The rearrangement joins TRBV9 to TRBJ2-7; D remains unclear. This CDR3 is built from 14 residues. The germline V and J ends were trimmed by 0 bases and 3 bases, with 10 bases remaining between them. The germline V gene has CDR1 SGDLS and CDR2 YYNGEE. For the CDR3, the DNA is TGTGCCAGCAGCGTAGGTAAAGGGAACTACGAGCAGTACTTC. Translated, it gives CASSVGKGNYEQYF. The whole variable domain, remainder taken from reference TRBV9 and TRBJ2-7, is DSGVTQTPKHLITATGQRVTLRCSPRSGDLSVYWYQQSLDQGLQFLIQYYNGEERAKGNILERFSAQQFPDLHSELNLSSLELGDSALYFCASSVGKGNYEQYFGPGTRLTVT.

The rearrangement links TRBV7-3 to TRBJ1-5, with D possibly matching TRBD1 (5 bases). Between the trimmed V and J ends, which lost 1 base and 0 bases, there was a span of 22 bases. CDR3 length: 20 residues. Germline-derived CDR1 and CDR2 are SGHTA and FQGTGA. This CDR3 reads CASSLKGQVGDPYSNQPQHF. In DNA form, the CDR3 reads TGTGCCAGCAGCTTAAAAGGGCAGGTGGGGGACCCGTATAGCAATCAGCCCCAGCATTTT.

This sequence joins TRBV19 and TRBJ1-1, with TRBD1 as a possible D gene (6 bases). The CDR3 spans 15 residues. V gave up 7 bases and J gave up 1 base, with 16 bases separating them. Looked up from germline, CDR1 is LNHDA and CDR2 is SQIVND (reference sequence). The CDR3 region has the DNA TGTGCCAGTACCCGGAGGGGGGGGAAGAACACTGAAGCTTTCTTT. It codes for CASTRRGGKNTEAFF.

The chain joins TRBV6-6 to TRBJ2-5, with D perhaps TRBD1 or TRBD2 (5 bases each). V dropped 7 bases and J dropped 5 bases, with 14 bases sitting between them. Germline CDR1 reads MNHNY; CDR2 reads SVGAGI (reference sequence). The CDR3 is 13 amino acids. The CDR3 sequence is CASIREFRETQYF. The CDR3 region has the DNA TGTGCCAGCATCAGGGAGTTCAGGGAGACCCAGTACTTC.

The rearrangement links TRBV2 to TRBJ2-7; 10 bases are shared with TRBD2. J was trimmed by 2 bases and V by 6 bases; bases with no gene match: 10. CDR3 length: 16 amino acids. Looked up from germline, CDR1 is SNHLY and CDR2 is FYNNEI. DNA of the CDR3: TGTGCCAGCAGAAGGGCTAGCGGGAGTTCGGCCTACGAGCAGTACTTC. Its translation is CASRRASGSSAYEQYF.

This clone has only one observation. The chain couples TRBV28 to TRBJ1-1; no firm D call. Trimming removed 6 bases at V and 0 bases at J, with 11 bases between. The CDR3 spans 14 residues. Germline-derived CDR1 and CDR2 are MDHEN and SYDVKM. The CDR3 bases are TGTGCCAGCAGAATGGTCTCCATGAACACTGAAGCTTTCTTT. Protein product: CASRMVSMNTEAFF.

The J gene is TRBJ2-3, the V gene TRBV11-2; maybe TRBD1 (5 bases). The CDR3 consists of 16 residues. Looked up from germline, CDR1 is SGHAT and CDR2 is FQNNGV. Trimming removed 0 bases at V and 5 bases at J, with 15 bases between. In nucleotides, the CDR3 is TGTGCCAGCAGCTTAGACTTGGCAGGGTCTTTAGATACGCAGTATTTT. This encodes CASSLDLAGSLDTQYF.

CDR3 sequence (DNA): TGTGCCAGCAGTCAGAACTCCTACGAGCAGTACTTC. It translates to CASSQNSYEQYF. The chain combines TRBV28 with TRBJ2-7, with no clear D. Between the trimmed V and J ends, which lost 5 bases and 0 bases, there was a span of 5 bases. The CDR3 has 12 amino acids. Looked up from germline, CDR1 is MDHEN and CDR2 is SYDVKM.

The chain is built from TRBV7-9 and TRBJ2-3; D tentatively fits TRBD1 or TRBD2 (5 bases each). The germline CDR1 and CDR2 sequences are SEHNR and FQNEAQ (reference sequence). The CDR3 length is 16 residues. Trimming took 5 bases from V and 3 from J, leaving 18 bases between them. The CDR3 DNA follows: TGTGCCAGCAGCCAATCTGCGGGTGGGGGAACAGATACGCAGTATTTT. It yields the protein CASSQSAGGGTDTQYF.

The V and J genes are TRBV7-9 and TRBJ2-7, with D possibly called TRBD1 or TRBD2 (6 bases each). V shed 4 bases and J shed 2 bases, with 21 bases lying between them. CDR1 SEHNR and CDR2 FQNEAQ come from the germline V gene (reference sequence). The CDR3 is made up of 17 amino acids. CDR3 nucleotides: TGTGCCAGCAGCTCTGCGCTTACAGGGACTGTGGCCTACGAGCAGTACTTC. Its translation: CASSSALTGTVAYEQYF.

The chain is built from TRBV28 and TRBJ1-5; TRBD1 is a possible D gene (5 bases). CDR3 length: 17 residues. V was pared by 5 bases and J by 6 bases, with 23 bases between. Germline values: CDR1 MDHEN, CDR2 SYDVKM. CDR3 nucleotides: TGTGCCAGCAGTCCAGGCGGCGGTCTAGGGGAGGCTCAGCCCCAGCATTTT. Residues: CASSPGGGLGEAQPQHF.

This chain uses TRBV5-1 with TRBJ2-7; D remains unclear. Trimming took off 0 bases at V and 5 bases at J, with 12 bases between the two ends. Per the germline V gene, CDR1 is SGHRS and CDR2 is YFSETQ. The CDR3 totals 14 residues. The CDR3: CASSLGHDVNEQYF. DNA of the CDR3: TGCGCCAGCAGCTTGGGGCACGACGTCAACGAGCAGTACTTC.

V and J are TRBV4-1 and TRBJ2-7; D possibly corresponds to TRBD2 (6 bases). This CDR3 has 15 residues. The germline CDR1 and CDR2 sequences are MGHRA and YSYEKL. V lost 0 bases, J lost 2 bases, and 11 bases lay in between. CDR3 residues: CASSQDRGNPYEQYF. The CDR3 nucleotides read TGCGCCAGCAGCCAAGATCGGGGGAACCCCTACGAGCAGTACTTC.

The gene calls are TRBV2 and TRBJ2-7, with D possibly matching TRBD1 (6 bases). The CDR3 covers 14 residues. V was pared by 5 bases and J by 4 bases, with 15 bases between. The germline V gene encodes CDR1 SNHLY and CDR2 FYNNEI. The CDR3 DNA reads as TGTGCCAGCAGTTGGAGACAGGTGTTTTACGAGCAGTACTTC. It encodes CASSWRQVFYEQYF.